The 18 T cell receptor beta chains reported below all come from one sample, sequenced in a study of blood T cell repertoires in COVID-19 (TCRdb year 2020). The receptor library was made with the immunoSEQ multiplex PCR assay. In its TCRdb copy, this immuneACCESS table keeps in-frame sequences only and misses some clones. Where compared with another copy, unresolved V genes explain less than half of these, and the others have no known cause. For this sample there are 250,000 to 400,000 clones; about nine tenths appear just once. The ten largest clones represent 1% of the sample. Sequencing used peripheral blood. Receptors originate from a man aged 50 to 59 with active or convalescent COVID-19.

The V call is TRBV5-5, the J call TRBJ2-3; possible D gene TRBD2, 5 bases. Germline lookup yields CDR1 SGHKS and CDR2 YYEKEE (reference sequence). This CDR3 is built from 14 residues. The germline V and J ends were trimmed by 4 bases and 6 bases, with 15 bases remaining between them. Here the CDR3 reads CASSPYDGGDTQYF. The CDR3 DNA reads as TGTGCCAGCAGCCCCTATGACGGCGGGGATACGCAGTATTTT.

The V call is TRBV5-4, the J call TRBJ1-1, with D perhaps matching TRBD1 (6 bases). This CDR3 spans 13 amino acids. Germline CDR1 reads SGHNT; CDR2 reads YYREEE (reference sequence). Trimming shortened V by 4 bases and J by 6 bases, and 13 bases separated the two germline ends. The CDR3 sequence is CASSLTGSPEAFF. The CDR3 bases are TGTGCCAGCAGCCTGACAGGTTCTCCTGAAGCTTTCTTT.

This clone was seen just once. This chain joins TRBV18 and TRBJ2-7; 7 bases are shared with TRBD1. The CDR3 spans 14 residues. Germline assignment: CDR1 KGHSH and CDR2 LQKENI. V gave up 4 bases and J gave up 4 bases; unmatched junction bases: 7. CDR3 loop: CASSLNRGRYEQYF. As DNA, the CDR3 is TGTGCCAGCTCACTTAACAGGGGTCGGTACGAGCAGTACTTC. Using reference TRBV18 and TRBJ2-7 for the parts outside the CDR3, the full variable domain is NAGVMQNPRHLVRRRGQEARLRCSPMKGHSHVYWYRQLPEEGLKFMVYLQKENIIDESGMPKERFSAEFPKEGPSILRIQQVVRGDSAAYFCASSLNRGRYEQYFGPGTRLTVT.

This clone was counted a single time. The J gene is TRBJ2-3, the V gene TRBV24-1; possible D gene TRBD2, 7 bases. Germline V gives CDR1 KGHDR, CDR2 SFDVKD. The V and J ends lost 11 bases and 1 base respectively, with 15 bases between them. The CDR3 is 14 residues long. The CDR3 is CAISGGRRTDTQYF. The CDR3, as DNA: TGTGCCATCTCCGGGGGGCGACGCACAGATACGCAGTATTTT.

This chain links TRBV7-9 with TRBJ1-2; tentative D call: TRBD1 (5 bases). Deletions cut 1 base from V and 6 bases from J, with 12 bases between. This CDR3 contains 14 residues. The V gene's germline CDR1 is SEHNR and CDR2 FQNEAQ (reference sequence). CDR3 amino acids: CASSLGGVSHGYTF. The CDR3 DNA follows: TGTGCCAGCAGCTTAGGGGGCGTCAGTCATGGCTACACCTTC.

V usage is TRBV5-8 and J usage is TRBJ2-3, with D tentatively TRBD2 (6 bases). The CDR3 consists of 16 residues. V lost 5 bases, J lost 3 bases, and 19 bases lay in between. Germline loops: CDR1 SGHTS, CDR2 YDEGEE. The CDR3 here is CASRRKKGGWTDTQYF. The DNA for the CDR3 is TGTGCCAGCAGAAGAAAAAAGGGAGGTTGGACAGATACGCAGTATTTT.

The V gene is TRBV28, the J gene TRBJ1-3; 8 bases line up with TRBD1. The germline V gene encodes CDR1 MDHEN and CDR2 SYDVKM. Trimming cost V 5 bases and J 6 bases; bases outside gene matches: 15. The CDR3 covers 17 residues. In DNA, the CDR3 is TGTGCCAGCAGTCCATCGCTTTTGACAGGGGAGGAAAACACCATATATTTT. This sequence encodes CASSPSLLTGEENTIYF.

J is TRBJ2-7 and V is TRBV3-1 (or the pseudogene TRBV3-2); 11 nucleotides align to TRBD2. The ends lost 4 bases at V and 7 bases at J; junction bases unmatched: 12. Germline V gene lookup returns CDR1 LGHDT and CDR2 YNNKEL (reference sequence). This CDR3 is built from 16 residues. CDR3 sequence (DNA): TGTGCCAGCAGCCCCTGGGTTAGCGGGAGGGCGGATGAGCAGTACTTC. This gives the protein CASSPWVSGRADEQYF.

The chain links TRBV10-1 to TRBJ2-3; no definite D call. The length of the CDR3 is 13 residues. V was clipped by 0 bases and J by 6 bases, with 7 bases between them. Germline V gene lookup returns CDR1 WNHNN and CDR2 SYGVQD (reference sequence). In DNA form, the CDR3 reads TGCGCCAGCAGTGAGTCCGTGAGGGATACGCAGTATTTT. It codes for CASSESVRDTQYF.

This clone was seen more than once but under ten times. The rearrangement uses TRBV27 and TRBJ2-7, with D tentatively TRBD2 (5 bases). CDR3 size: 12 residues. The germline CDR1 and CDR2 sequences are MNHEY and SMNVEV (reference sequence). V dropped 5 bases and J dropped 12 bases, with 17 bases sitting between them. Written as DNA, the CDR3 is TGTGCCAGCAGTGGGGAACTGGGAGCAGTGTACTTC. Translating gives CASSGELGAVYF.

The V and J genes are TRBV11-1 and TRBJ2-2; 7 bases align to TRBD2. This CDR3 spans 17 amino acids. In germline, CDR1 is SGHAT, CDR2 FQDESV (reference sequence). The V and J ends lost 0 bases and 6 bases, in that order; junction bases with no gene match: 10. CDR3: CASSLAPFRGVAGELFF. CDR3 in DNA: TGTGCCAGCAGCTTAGCGCCCTTTCGGGGGGTAGCCGGGGAGCTGTTTTTT.

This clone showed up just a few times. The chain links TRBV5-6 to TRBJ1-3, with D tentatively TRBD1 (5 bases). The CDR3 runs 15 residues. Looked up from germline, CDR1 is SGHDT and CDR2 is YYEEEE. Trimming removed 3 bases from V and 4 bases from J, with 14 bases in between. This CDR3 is CASSSSDTLGNTIYF. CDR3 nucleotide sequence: TGTGCCAGCAGCTCATCGGACACCCTCGGAAACACCATATATTTT.

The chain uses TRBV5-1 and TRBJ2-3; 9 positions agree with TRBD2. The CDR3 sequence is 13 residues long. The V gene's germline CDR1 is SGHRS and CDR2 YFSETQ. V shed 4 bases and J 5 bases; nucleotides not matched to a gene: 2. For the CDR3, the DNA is TGCGCCAGCAGCCTGACTAGCGGAGATACGCAGTATTTT. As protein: CASSLTSGDTQYF. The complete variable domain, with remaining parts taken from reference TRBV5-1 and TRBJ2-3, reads KAGVTQTPRYLIKTRGQQVTLSCSPISGHRSVSWYQQTPGQGLQFLFEYFSETQRNKGNFPGRFSGRQFSNSRSEMNVSTLELGDSALYLCASSLTSGDTQYFGPGTRLTVL.

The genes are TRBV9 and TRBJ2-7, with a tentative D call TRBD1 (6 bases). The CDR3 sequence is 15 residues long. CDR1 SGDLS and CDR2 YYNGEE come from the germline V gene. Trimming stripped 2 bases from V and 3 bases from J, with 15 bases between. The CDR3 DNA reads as TGTGCCAGCAGCGTCCGGGACAACGCTGGCTACGAGCAGTACTTC. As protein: CASSVRDNAGYEQYF.

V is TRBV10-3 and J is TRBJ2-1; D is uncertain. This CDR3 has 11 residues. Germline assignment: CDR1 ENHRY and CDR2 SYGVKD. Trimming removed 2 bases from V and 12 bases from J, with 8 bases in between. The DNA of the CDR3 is TGTGCCATCAGTGAGAATCTTCGGCAGTTCTTC. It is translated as CAISENLRQFF.

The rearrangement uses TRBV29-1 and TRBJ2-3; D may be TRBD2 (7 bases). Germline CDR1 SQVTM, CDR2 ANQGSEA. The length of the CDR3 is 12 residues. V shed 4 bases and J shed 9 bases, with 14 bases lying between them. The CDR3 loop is CSVVTGGRTQYF. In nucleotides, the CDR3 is TGCAGCGTTGTTACCGGGGGGCGGACGCAGTATTTT.

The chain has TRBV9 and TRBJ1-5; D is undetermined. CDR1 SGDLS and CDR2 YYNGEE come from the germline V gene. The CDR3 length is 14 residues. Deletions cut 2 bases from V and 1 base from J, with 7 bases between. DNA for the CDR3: TGTGCCAGCAGCGTCGGAGGGAGCAATCAGCCCCAGCATTTT. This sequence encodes CASSVGGSNQPQHF.

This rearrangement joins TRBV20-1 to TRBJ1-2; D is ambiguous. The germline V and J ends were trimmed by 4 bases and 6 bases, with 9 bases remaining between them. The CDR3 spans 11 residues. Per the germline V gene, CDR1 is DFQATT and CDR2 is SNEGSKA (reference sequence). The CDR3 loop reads CSATVLHGYTF. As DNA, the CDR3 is TGCAGTGCTACAGTTCTCCATGGCTACACCTTC.